This TCR beta chain was captured in a study of cytomegalovirus exposure and HLA in healthy donors. The overall study: T cells numbering about 179 million yielded fewer than 140 million unique TCR beta sequences in an earlier analysis.

Trimming left V 4 bases short and J 0 bases short, with 12 bases between. Germline V CDR1 and CDR2: GTSNPN, SVGIG (reference sequence). The CDR3 totals 15 residues. Findings and caveats of the study: Across HLA loci, a later analysis found differing TCR association rates, with DRB1 most and HLA-C fewest.

Points on this clone: What it recognizes is unknown.

Vbeta (60) and Jbeta (13) primers were used in the PCR. Produced via immunoSEQ multiplex PCR; TCRdb's table is partial and in-frame only. The listing records 55,000 to 75,000 clones. The specimen was PBMCs. This chain links TRBV30 with TRBJ1-4, with a weak D call TRBD1 (5 bases). The clonotype originates from a male donor in good health and CMV-seronegative. In nucleotides, the CDR3 is TGTGCCTGGACTGTCAGGACAACAACTAATGAAAAACTGTTTTTT. It translates to CAWTVRTTTNEKLFF.